The entry below describes one TCR beta chain. This specimen comes from a study of cytomegalovirus exposure and HLA in healthy donors. It was with 60 Vbeta and 13 Jbeta primers that the PCR ran. Clones were read by immunoSEQ multiplex PCR, and TCRdb kept only the in-frame ones, dropping some. Of 150,000 to 200,000 clones listed, approximately 62% are singletons. The V and J ends lost 6 bases and 4 bases, in that order; junction bases with no gene match: 10. CDR3 length equals 15 residues. Looked up from germline, CDR1 is MNHEY and CDR2 is SVGAGI. The chain recombines TRBV6-5 with TRBJ2-7, with 9 nucleotides matching TRBD1. Sequencing was performed on PBMCs. The TCR comes from a man in his fifties or sixties in good health and CMV-seronegative. The CDR3 coding sequence is TGTGCCAGCAGACTCCCGACAGGGGGTATGTACGAGCAGTACTTC. It translates to CASRLPTGGMYEQYF.